Listed here are 9 T cell receptor beta chains from one sample, sequenced in a study of T cell changes during pregnancy in multiple sclerosis (dated by TCRdb to the late 2010s). Library method: the immunoSEQ multiplex PCR assay. TCRdb stores this immuneACCESS table with in-frame sequences only. Part of the clones is absent; in the studies checked, under half of the shortfall reflects unresolved V genes, and no reason is known for the rest. The table for this sample lists tens of thousands of clones; less than 90% of them were counted only once. The ten largest account for 0.45% to 0.6% of the sample. The input for sequencing was CD4+ T cells from peripheral blood mononuclear cells, taken in the first trimester of pregnancy. These receptors came from a female donor with multiple sclerosis, enrolled in a pregnancy study.

The rearrangement links TRBV5-6 to TRBJ2-5; 8 positions agree with TRBD2. The CDR3 spans 15 residues. The V gene end was trimmed by 1 base and the J gene end by 4 bases; junction bases not matched to a gene: 6. The germline CDR1 and CDR2 sequences are SGHDT and YYEEEE. The CDR3 bases are TGTGCCAGCAGCTTGTTCGTTACTAGCGGAGAGACCCAGTACTTC. It codes for CASSLFVTSGETQYF.

The chain couples TRBV15 to TRBJ1-1; D is perhaps TRBD1 (5 bases). The V gene lost 0 bases and the J gene lost 1 base, with 9 bases spanning the gap. The CDR3 sequence is 15 residues long. Germline CDR1 is LNHNV and CDR2 is YYDKDF (reference sequence). CDR3 sequence (DNA): TGTGCCACCAGCAGAGAGGGGGGGAGGAACACTGAAGCTTTCTTT. It is translated as CATSREGGRNTEAFF.

The chain is built from TRBV7-9 and TRBJ2-3; 11 bases line up with TRBD2. CDR3 length: 18 amino acids. Looked up from germline, CDR1 is SEHNR and CDR2 is FQNEAQ (reference sequence). V gave up 5 bases and J gave up 0 bases; unmatched junction bases: 10. CDR3 protein: CASSPGTSGTPSTDTQYF. In nucleotides, the CDR3 is TGTGCCAGCAGCCCCGGGACTAGCGGAACCCCTAGCACAGATACGCAGTATTTT.

V usage is TRBV28 and J usage is TRBJ1-3, with D tentatively TRBD1 (6 bases). Per germline, CDR1 MDHEN and CDR2 SYDVKM. The ends were cut back, 6 bases at V and 3 bases at J, with 15 bases in the middle. This CDR3 spans 15 amino acids. In DNA form, the CDR3 reads TGTGCCAGCAGCCCGTCCACAGGGAGTGGAAACACCATATATTTT. It is translated as CASSPSTGSGNTIYF.

This chain links TRBV4-2 with TRBJ1-1; unclear D gene. CDR3 length: 14 residues. Looked up from germline, CDR1 is LGHNA and CDR2 is YNFKEQ. V was clipped by 5 bases and J by 5 bases, with 15 bases between them. The CDR3 reads CASSAGGPGTEAFF. As DNA, the CDR3 is TGTGCCAGCAGCGCTGGAGGCCCCGGTACTGAAGCTTTCTTT.

V gene TRBV19 combines with J gene TRBJ2-1; 8 nucleotides line up with TRBD1. The germline CDR1 and CDR2 sequences are LNHDA and SQIVND (reference sequence). The CDR3 sequence is 15 residues long. V shed 3 bases, J shed 7 bases, and the junction held 8 bases outside the gene matches. The CDR3 DNA sequence: TGTGCCAGTAGTATGGGGACAGGAGGGAAAAATGAGCAGTTCTTC. Amino acid sequence: CASSMGTGGKNEQFF.

This clone occurred a few times. The chain has TRBV28 and TRBJ1-5; D uncertain. This CDR3 spans 14 amino acids. The V and J ends lost 6 bases and 4 bases respectively, with 13 bases between them. Per germline, CDR1 MDHEN and CDR2 SYDVKM. CDR3 sequence reads: CASRAQLMNQPQHF. As DNA, the CDR3 is TGTGCCAGCAGGGCACAATTGATGAATCAGCCCCAGCATTTT.

V and J are TRBV5-1 and TRBJ2-2; D gene unclear. CDR3 size: 14 residues. Germline values: CDR1 SGHRS, CDR2 YFSETQ. V lost 5 bases and J 9 bases, leaving 17 bases between the germline ends. CDR3 coding DNA: TGCGCCAGCAGTTTGTACACGTCTCCGAGGGAGCTGTTTTTT. It translates to CASSLYTSPRELFF.

The chain carries TRBV19 and TRBJ2-7; D perhaps matches TRBD1 (6 bases). V lost 5 bases and J 6 bases, leaving 11 bases between the germline ends. This CDR3 spans 12 amino acids. Looked up from germline, CDR1 is LNHDA and CDR2 is SQIVND (reference sequence). CDR3 in amino acids: CASSANRVEQYF. The CDR3 region has the DNA TGTGCCAGTAGTGCGAACAGGGTCGAGCAGTACTTC.